The 15 T cell receptor beta chains reported below all come from one sample, sequenced in a study of blood T cell repertoires in COVID-19. Repertoires were generated with immunoSEQ multiplex PCR, while TCRdb's copy carries only in-frame clones and drops some. The sample carries some 100,000 clones, roughly 92% recorded once. Specimen: peripheral blood. The receptor source for this set is a man in his fifties or sixties with acute or convalescent COVID-19.

This clone was found a few times. CDR3: CASSLWGRAYEQYF. The CDR3 nucleotides read TGTGCCAGCAGTTTATGGGGCAGAGCCTACGAGCAGTACTTC. V usage is TRBV28 and J usage is TRBJ2-7; D call uncertain. The germline gives CDR1 MDHEN, CDR2 SYDVKM. Deletions cut 0 bases from V and 2 bases from J, with 8 bases between. The CDR3 covers 14 residues.

The genes are TRBV5-4 and TRBJ2-1; D gene ambiguous. This CDR3 is built from 11 residues. V was shortened by 7 bases and J by 7 bases, with 9 bases between the two germline ends. Looked up from germline, CDR1 is SGHNT and CDR2 is YYREEE (reference sequence). The CDR3 spells CASQRGNEQFF. CDR3 bases: TGTGCCAGCCAAAGAGGAAATGAGCAGTTCTTC.

The V gene is TRBV24-1, the J gene TRBJ1-6; no clear D. The V end lost 3 bases, the J end lost 7 bases, and 12 bases lay between the germline ends. The CDR3 has 15 residues. Germline lookup yields CDR1 KGHDR and CDR2 SFDVKD. The CDR3 protein is CATSDGRGENSPLHF. CDR3 in DNA: TGTGCCACCAGTGATGGCCGGGGTGAAAATTCACCCCTCCACTTT.

The rearrangement uses TRBV11-3 and TRBJ2-2; TRBD2 matches at 7 bases. Unmatched junction bases numbered 5, after V lost 3 bases and J lost 4 bases. The CDR3 is 15 amino acids. Germline assignment: CDR1 SGHNT and CDR2 YENEEA. In nucleotides, the CDR3 is TGTGCCAGCAGCTTGCGCGGGAGACTCACCGGGGAGCTGTTTTTT. Protein sequence: CASSLRGRLTGELFF. Drawing the rest from reference TRBV11-3 and TRBJ2-2, the complete variable domain is EAGVVQSPRYKIIEKKQPVAFWCNPISGHNTLYWYLQNLGQGPELLIRYENEEAVDDSQLPKDRFSAERLKGVDSTLKIQPAELGDSAVYLCASSLRGRLTGELFFGEGSRLTVL.

Only a few counts were recorded for this clone. The chain recombines TRBV3-1 (or the pseudogene TRBV3-2) with TRBJ1-3; no firm D call. The CDR3 covers 15 residues. Germline V gives CDR1 LGHDT, CDR2 YNNKEL (reference sequence). V was clipped by 4 bases and J by 9 bases, with 19 bases between them. CDR3 nucleotides: TGTGCCAGCAGCCCGCAATGGTCGAGGACTCTCACCATATATTTT. Translated, it gives CASSPQWSRTLTIYF.

V gene TRBV28 combines with J gene TRBJ2-7; TRBD2 matches 10 bases. Germline loops: CDR1 MDHEN, CDR2 SYDVKM. The CDR3 runs 14 residues. V lost 1 base to trimming and J lost 7 bases; unmatched junction nucleotides: 4. The CDR3 reads CASSLFSGRAEQYF. CDR3 nucleotides: TGTGCCAGCAGTTTATTCAGCGGGAGGGCAGAGCAGTACTTC.

The chain recombines TRBV28 with TRBJ1-2; 7 bases map to TRBD1. Germline V gene sequence: CDR1 MDHEN, CDR2 SYDVKM. The CDR3 has 14 residues. Trimming removed 6 bases from V and 4 bases from J; junction bases left unmatched: 8. Here the CDR3 reads CASRASGGGYGYTF. The CDR3 nucleotides read TGTGCCAGCAGGGCGTCAGGGGGAGGCTATGGCTACACCTTC.

The rearrangement links TRBV7-6 to TRBJ1-4; a weak D match, TRBD1 (6 bases). The CDR3 sequence is 15 residues long. Trimming shortened V by 2 bases and J by 6 bases, and 13 bases separated the two germline ends. The germline V gene encodes CDR1 SGHVS and CDR2 FNYEAQ. CDR3 bases: TGTGCCAGCAGCTTAATACAGGGAGTACATGAAAAACTGTTTTTT. As protein: CASSLIQGVHEKLFF. The full variable domain, with the rest looked up from reference TRBV7-6 and TRBJ1-4, is GAGVSQSPRYKVTKRGQDVALRCDPISGHVSLYWYRQALGQGPEFLTYFNYEAQQDKSGLPNDRFSAERPEGSISTLTIQRTEQRDSAMYRCASSLIQGVHEKLFFGSGTQLSVL.

The rearrangement uses TRBV6-4 and TRBJ2-2; 7 bases are a match to TRBD1. With 8 bases clipped from V and 6 bases from J, the junction kept 6 bases outside the gene matches. The germline gives CDR1 MRHNA, CDR2 SNTAGT. The CDR3 length is 13 residues. The CDR3 reads CASAGQDSGELFF. For the CDR3, the DNA is TGTGCCAGCGCTGGACAGGATTCCGGGGAGCTGTTTTTT.

The chain uses TRBV7-3 and TRBJ1-1; 7 nucleotides align to TRBD1. The CDR3 has 13 amino acids. The ends lost 5 bases at V and 7 bases at J; junction bases unmatched: 7. Germline loops: CDR1 SGHTA, CDR2 FQGTGA. The CDR3 DNA follows: TGTGCCAGCAGCCCAAATGACAGGGATGAAGCTTTCTTT. Amino acids: CASSPNDRDEAFF.

The chain has TRBV6-1 and TRBJ2-7; perhaps TRBD1 as D (7 bases). Trimming took off 1 base at V and 0 bases at J, with 10 bases between the two ends. Germline values: CDR1 MNHNS, CDR2 SASEGT. The CDR3 is 15 amino acids. CDR3 region: CASSEGQGGSYEQYV. The DNA for the CDR3 is TGTGCCAGCAGTGAAGGTCAGGGGGGCTCCTACGAGCAGTACGTC.

As DNA, the CDR3 is TGTGCCAGCAGCTCGGACAGGGGGCTTGGCAATCAGCCCCAGCATTTT. As protein: CASSSDRGLGNQPQHF. V usage is TRBV6-2 or TRBV6-3 and J usage is TRBJ1-5; 11 bases agree with TRBD1. V was clipped by 6 bases and J by 2 bases; unmatched bases: 6. The CDR3 runs 16 residues. Germline V lookup: CDR1 MNHEY, CDR2 SVGEGT.

The chain couples TRBV6-5 to TRBJ1-2; D gene ambiguous. In germline, CDR1 is MNHEY, CDR2 SVGAGI. The CDR3 is 14 residues long. Trimming took 6 bases from V and 3 from J, leaving 14 bases between them. The CDR3 coding sequence is TGTGCCAGCAGCCTATGGAGGGAGGACTATGGCTACACCTTC. Protein product: CASSLWREDYGYTF.

The J gene is TRBJ1-1, the V gene TRBV27, with D maybe TRBD1 (6 bases). This CDR3 comprises 13 residues. The V end was cut by 5 bases, the J end by 4 bases, with 11 bases between. Germline CDR1 and CDR2: MNHEY and SMNVEV (reference sequence). This CDR3 reads CASSQRGGTEAFF. DNA of the CDR3: TGTGCCAGCAGTCAAAGGGGGGGCACTGAAGCTTTCTTT.

In its sample, this clone was seen once. Written as DNA, the CDR3 is TGTGCCAGCAGTTTTGTAGTTCGGAATGAGCAGTTCTTC. Its protein is CASSFVVRNEQFF. The rearrangement uses TRBV28 and TRBJ2-1, with D unresolved. The V gene lost 3 bases and the J gene lost 7 bases, with 10 bases spanning the gap. The CDR3 is 13 residues long. CDR1 and CDR2 (germline): MDHEN, SYDVKM.